These 30 T cell receptor beta chains were sequenced from one sample in a study of control samples from healthy donors and cancer patients. This table comes from immunoSEQ multiplex PCR, and its TCRdb copy is limited to in-frame clones, with some not included. Found here are 150,000 to 200,000 clones, 85% to 95% of them singletons; the top ten hold more than 1.1%. The source material was blood. Receptors were obtained from a man between 18 and 35 years old in good health.

CDR3 DNA sequence: TGTGCCAGCAGCTTAGGGACAGGGGGAAATATGGATGAGCAGTTCTTC. Protein: CASSLGTGGNMDEQFF. The V gene is TRBV11-3, the J gene TRBJ2-1, with 10 bases that match TRBD1. Looked up from germline, CDR1 is SGHNT and CDR2 is YENEEA. J gave up 8 bases and V 1 base, and 8 bases lay outside the gene matches. There are 16 residues in the CDR3.

V and J are TRBV14 and TRBJ1-4; D not certain. This CDR3 region has 16 residues. Trimming cost V 3 bases and J 8 bases, with 19 bases left between them. The germline V gene has CDR1 SGHDN and CDR2 FVKESK. CDR3 coding DNA: TGTGCCAGCAGCCAGACCTCGAAAGGGAGAGAGGAAAAACTGTTTTTT. Its translation is CASSQTSKGREEKLFF.

The chain carries TRBV21-1 and TRBJ1-1. TRBV21-1 is recorded as a pseudogene. The CDR3 covers 16 residues. The chain's CDR3 is CASSKPLGGEGTEAFF. CDR3 bases: TGTGCCAGCAGCAAACCACTGGGGGGTGAGGGCACTGAAGCTTTCTTT.

The rearrangement uses TRBV4-1 and TRBJ2-7, with D perhaps TRBD1 (6 bases). V lost 4 bases to trimming and J lost 2 bases, with 24 bases between them. This CDR3 comprises 18 residues. CDR1 MGHRA and CDR2 YSYEKL come from the germline V gene. The CDR3, as DNA: TGCGCCAGCAGCCGGACCGGGACACCTCACGAGACCGCCTACGAGCAGTACTTC. Its protein is CASSRTGTPHETAYEQYF.

The chain joins TRBV12-3 or TRBV12-4 to TRBJ1-2, with D perhaps TRBD1 (6 bases). CDR3 size: 13 residues. V lost 7 bases and J 8 bases, leaving 17 bases between the germline ends. In nucleotides, the CDR3 is TGTGCCAGCATCTTGGGGGGCTCTGGGGGCTACACCTTC. This codes for CASILGGSGGYTF.

The chain uses TRBV24-1 and TRBJ2-3; TRBD1 aligns across 9 bases. The CDR3 is 16 amino acids. Germline CDR1 and CDR2: KGHDR and SFDVKD. V lost 6 bases and J lost 2; bases outside the gene matches: 8. CDR3 DNA sequence: TGTGCCACCAGTAGACCGGGACAGGGCGACACAGATACGCAGTATTTT. It translates to CATSRPGQGDTDTQYF.

The chain uses TRBV2 and TRBJ2-3; 10 bases line up with TRBD2. The germline CDR1 and CDR2 sequences are SNHLY and FYNNEI. CDR3 length equals 15 residues. V dropped 3 bases and J dropped 9; count of bases not matched to a gene: 9. This chain's CDR3 is CASSDPAGGVMTQYF. The CDR3 nucleotides are TGTGCCAGCAGTGATCCAGCGGGGGGGGTTATGACGCAGTATTTT.

The V call is TRBV19, the J call TRBJ1-6, with 9 bases lining up with TRBD1. There are 14 residues in the CDR3. Per the germline V gene, CDR1 is LNHDA and CDR2 is SQIVND (reference sequence). The V and J ends lost 6 bases and 9 bases, in that order; junction bases with no gene match: 6. Here the CDR3 DNA reads TGTGCCAGTAGCCGGACAGGGGAGTCTTCACCCCTCCACTTT. Translation: CASSRTGESSPLHF.

The chain couples TRBV6-5 to TRBJ1-5; 9 positions agree with TRBD1. The CDR3 covers 15 residues. The V and J ends lost 7 bases and 1 base, in that order; junction bases with no gene match: 5. Germline V lookup: CDR1 MNHEY, CDR2 SVGAGI. CDR3 region: CASIQQGASNQPQHF. DNA for the CDR3: TGTGCCAGCATTCAACAGGGGGCCAGCAATCAGCCCCAGCATTTT.

The chain employs TRBV24-1 and TRBJ1-3; D uncertain. The V end lost 3 bases, the J end lost 0 bases, and 8 bases lay between the germline ends. The CDR3 is made up of 15 amino acids. CDR1 and CDR2 (germline): KGHDR, SFDVKD. In nucleotides, the CDR3 is TGTGCCACCAGTGATGGACGGAGCTCTGGAAACACCATATATTTT. Amino acids: CATSDGRSSGNTIYF.

This clone occurred once. The chain employs TRBV15 and TRBJ2-1, with TRBD1 matching over 8 bases. There are 15 residues in the CDR3. Germline V gives CDR1 LNHNV, CDR2 YYDKDF (reference sequence). V trimming: 0 bases; J trimming: 4 bases; junction bases outside the gene matches: 2. CDR3 residues: CATSRDTGGYNEQFF. The CDR3 DNA sequence: TGTGCCACCAGCAGAGATACAGGGGGGTACAATGAGCAGTTCTTC.

This clone was counted once. This chain uses TRBV19 with TRBJ1-1; TRBD1 aligns across 9 bases. The CDR3 length is 13 residues. Germline V gene data show CDR1 as LNHDA and CDR2 as SQIVND (reference sequence). Trimming took 5 bases from V and 5 from J; bases not matched to a gene: 3. CDR3 sequence (DNA): TGTGCCAGTAGTGGGACAGGGATTACTGAAGCTTTCTTT. Translating it yields CASSGTGITEAFF.

The chain couples TRBV2 to TRBJ2-5; TRBD2 aligns across 12 bases. Germline V gives CDR1 SNHLY, CDR2 FYNNEI. The CDR3 totals 14 residues. The junction had 3 bases not matched to a gene; V was cut back by 7 bases and J by 3 bases. The CDR3: CASTLAGGEETQYF. For the CDR3, the DNA is TGTGCCAGCACCCTAGCGGGGGGGGAAGAGACCCAGTACTTC.

The chain joins TRBV7-9 to TRBJ1-6; D unclear. V lost 3 bases and J 12 bases, leaving 6 bases between the germline ends. The CDR3 has 11 residues. Germline V gene data show CDR1 as SEHNR and CDR2 as FQNEAQ (reference sequence). The CDR3 bases are TGTGCCAGCAGCTTGGAAGGACCCCTCCACTTT. Protein: CASSLEGPLHF.

V is TRBV7-9 and J is TRBJ2-2, with 11 bases identical to TRBD1. The CDR3 length is 14 residues. The germline V gene encodes CDR1 SEHNR and CDR2 FQNEAQ (reference sequence). V gave up 5 bases and J gave up 6 bases; unmatched junction bases: 2. Here the CDR3 DNA reads TGTGCCAGCAGCCCGGACAGGGGGCCCGGGGAGCTGTTTTTT. As protein: CASSPDRGPGELFF. The full variable domain, its missing parts supplied by reference TRBV7-9 and TRBJ2-2, is DTGVSQNPRHKITKRGQNVTFRCDPISEHNRLYWYRQTLGQGPEFLTYFQNEAQLEKSRLLSDRFSAERPKGSFSTLEIQRTEQGDSAMYLCASSPDRGPGELFFGEGSRLTVL.

The J gene is TRBJ2-1, the V gene TRBV27; possible D gene TRBD2, 6 bases. Trimming removed 2 bases from V and 0 bases from J, with 8 bases in between. CDR1 is MNHEY, CDR2 SMNVEV, per germline (reference sequence). The length of the CDR3 is 15 residues. CDR3 sequence (DNA): TGTGCCAGCAGTTTAATGGGGGGCTCCTACAATGAGCAGTTCTTC. Translated: CASSLMGGSYNEQFF.

The CDR3 DNA reads TGTGCCAGCAGTGGGTTAAGGGACACGGGAGATTCACCCCTCCACTTT. Its protein product is CASSGLRDTGDSPLHF. This chain uses TRBV2 with TRBJ1-6; the D gene is possibly TRBD1 (6 bases). V was cut by 4 bases and J by 8 bases, with 18 bases left in between. The CDR3 is 16 amino acids. The germline CDR1 and CDR2 sequences are SNHLY and FYNNEI.

The gene calls are TRBV5-1 and TRBJ2-1; 12 positions agree with TRBD2. The CDR3 covers 15 residues. Germline assignment: CDR1 SGHRS and CDR2 YFSETQ. The junction had 7 bases not matched to a gene; V was cut back by 5 bases and J by 7 bases. DNA of the CDR3: TGCGCCAGCAGACTCGGGACTAGCGGGTGGAATGAGCAGTTCTTC. This codes for CASRLGTSGWNEQFF.

The V and J genes are TRBV24-1 and TRBJ1-2, with 10 bases identical to TRBD1. This CDR3 contains 15 residues. V lost 3 bases to trimming and J lost 8 bases; unmatched junction nucleotides: 8. CDR1 and CDR2 (germline): KGHDR, SFDVKD. The CDR3: CATSDKGTGVQGYTF. In DNA, the CDR3 is TGTGCCACCAGTGATAAAGGGACAGGGGTCCAAGGCTACACCTTC.

J is TRBJ2-3 and V is TRBV12-3 or TRBV12-4; maybe TRBD2 (6 bases). The CDR3 has 13 amino acids. V lost 7 bases and J 6 bases, leaving 14 bases between the germline ends. CDR3 coding DNA: TGTGCCAGCAAGATCGGGGGAGCGGATACGCAGTATTTT. This gives the protein CASKIGGADTQYF.

The CDR3 loop is CASSRSQSSYEQYF. The CDR3 nucleotides read TGTGCCAGCAGTAGATCCCAGAGCTCCTACGAGCAGTACTTC. J is TRBJ2-7 and V is TRBV6-5; D gene uncertain. The germline CDR1 and CDR2 sequences are MNHEY and SVGAGI. This CDR3 contains 14 residues. V was pared by 5 bases and J by 0 bases, with 11 bases between.

This chain joins TRBV27 and TRBJ1-1; D is unclear. CDR1 MNHEY and CDR2 SMNVEV come from the germline V gene (reference sequence). CDR3 size: 14 residues. The V gene lost 3 bases and the J gene lost 4 bases, with 12 bases spanning the gap. The CDR3 region has the DNA TGTGCCAGCAGTTTCAACCCGGGAGGCACTGAAGCTTTCTTT. This gives the protein CASSFNPGGTEAFF.

The genes are TRBV12-5 and TRBJ2-7; TRBD2 is a possible D gene (6 bases). The CDR3 sequence is 17 residues long. V shed 6 bases and J shed 5 bases, with 26 bases lying between them. The germline V gene encodes CDR1 LGHNT and CDR2 FRNRAP. CDR3 residues: CASGGILTGLPPHEQYF. The CDR3, as DNA: TGTGCTAGTGGGGGGATACTTACGGGACTCCCGCCCCACGAGCAGTACTTC.

In this sample, this clone turned up many times. The chain carries TRBV6-2 or TRBV6-3 and TRBJ2-2; TRBD1 might be the D (6 bases). Trimming pared 5 bases from V and 5 bases from J, leaving 12 bases between. The CDR3 contains 14 residues. CDR1 is MNHEY, CDR2 SVGEGT, per germline. Written as DNA, the CDR3 is TGTGCCAGCAGTCAGGGGAAGGAGACCGGGGAGCTGTTTTTT. Translated: CASSQGKETGELFF.

The V call is TRBV29-1, the J call TRBJ2-5, with TRBD2 matching 11 bases. Per the germline V gene, CDR1 is SQVTM and CDR2 is ANQGSEA. Unmatched junction bases numbered 0, after V lost 4 bases and J lost 5 bases. CDR3 size: 12 residues. CDR3 bases: TGCAGCGTTGGGACTAGCGGGGAGACCCAGTACTTC. It yields the protein CSVGTSGETQYF.

The chain combines TRBV5-8 with TRBJ2-7, with 9 bases identical to TRBD1. Germline-derived CDR1 and CDR2 are SGHTS and YDEGEE. Trimming took 4 bases from V and 0 from J; bases not matched to a gene: 8. This CDR3 has 16 amino acids. DNA for the CDR3: TGTGCCAGCAGCCTGAGGGGACAGGGATTCTCCTACGAGCAGTACTTC. This codes for CASSLRGQGFSYEQYF.

This clone was seen a single time. This chain uses TRBV4-1 with TRBJ1-1, with 8 nucleotides matching TRBD1. Germline loops: CDR1 MGHRA, CDR2 YSYEKL. This CDR3 comprises 15 residues. V dropped 4 bases and J dropped 0; count of bases not matched to a gene: 4. As DNA, the CDR3 is TGCGCCAGCAGCCGTGGGACAGGCTTGAACACTGAAGCTTTCTTT. Amino acids: CASSRGTGLNTEAFF.

This chain uses TRBV21-1 with TRBJ2-7; TRBD2, the D gene given by the table, was not confirmed from the DNA. TRBV21-1 is termed a pseudogene. The CDR3 sequence is 17 residues long. In nucleotides, the CDR3 is TGTGCCAGCAGCAAAAGTTTAGAAGCGGGGGGCCTTTACGAGCAGTACTTC. The encoded protein is CASSKSLEAGGLYEQYF.

This chain connects TRBV7-9 to TRBJ2-1; D gene unclear. V was trimmed by 5 bases and J by 5 bases, leaving 4 bases between them. The CDR3 extends over 11 amino acids. Germline loops: CDR1 SEHNR, CDR2 FQNEAQ (reference sequence). CDR3 bases: TGTGCCAGCAGCACTGACAATGAGCAGTTCTTC. The encoded protein is CASSTDNEQFF. Based on the CDR3 plus reference TRBV7-9 and TRBJ2-1, the full variable domain is DTGVSQNPRHKITKRGQNVTFRCDPISEHNRLYWYRQTLGQGPEFLTYFQNEAQLEKSRLLSDRFSAERPKGSFSTLEIQRTEQGDSAMYLCASSTDNEQFFGPGTRLTVL.

The rearrangement joins TRBV9 to TRBJ2-1; weak D call: TRBD1 (6 bases). The CDR3 runs to 15 residues. The V end was cut by 1 base, the J end by 2 bases, with 10 bases between. Germline CDR1 SGDLS, CDR2 YYNGEE. The CDR3 loop is CASSVQGTAYNEQFF. In DNA, the CDR3 is TGTGCCAGCAGCGTACAGGGGACGGCCTACAATGAGCAGTTCTTC.